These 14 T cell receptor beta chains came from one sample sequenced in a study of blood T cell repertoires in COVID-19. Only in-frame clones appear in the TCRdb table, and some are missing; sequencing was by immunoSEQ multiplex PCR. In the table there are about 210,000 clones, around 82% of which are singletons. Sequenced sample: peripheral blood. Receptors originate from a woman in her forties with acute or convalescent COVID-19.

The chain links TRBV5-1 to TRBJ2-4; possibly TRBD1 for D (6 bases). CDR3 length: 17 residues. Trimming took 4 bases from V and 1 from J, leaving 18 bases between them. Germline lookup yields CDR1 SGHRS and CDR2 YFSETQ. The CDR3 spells CASSQGISRNAKNIQYF. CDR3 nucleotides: TGCGCCAGCAGCCAGGGGATATCCCGTAATGCCAAAAACATTCAGTACTTC.

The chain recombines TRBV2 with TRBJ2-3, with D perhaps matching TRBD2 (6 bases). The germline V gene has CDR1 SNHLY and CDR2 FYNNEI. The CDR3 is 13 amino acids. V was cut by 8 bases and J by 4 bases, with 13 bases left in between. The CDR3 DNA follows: TGTGCCAGCGGGGGGACTCGATCAGATACGCAGTATTTT. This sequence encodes CASGGTRSDTQYF.

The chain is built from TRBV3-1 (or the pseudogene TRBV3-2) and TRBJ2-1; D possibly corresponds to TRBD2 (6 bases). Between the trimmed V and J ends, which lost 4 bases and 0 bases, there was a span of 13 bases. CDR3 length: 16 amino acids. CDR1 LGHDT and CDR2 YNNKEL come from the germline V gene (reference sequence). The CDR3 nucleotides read TGTGCCAGCAGCCCGGACTACCTAAGCTCCTACAATGAGCAGTTCTTC. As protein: CASSPDYLSSYNEQFF.

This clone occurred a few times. The CDR3 sequence: CASSQDPGGDTGELFF. CDR3 sequence (DNA): TGTGCCAGCAGCCAAGATCCAGGGGGAGACACCGGGGAGCTGTTTTTT. The chain combines TRBV3-1 (or the pseudogene TRBV3-2) with TRBJ2-2, with 7 bases matching TRBD1. The CDR3 spans 16 residues. CDR1 LGHDT and CDR2 YNNKEL come from the germline V gene (reference sequence). The V segment lost 0 bases and the J segment 3 bases; nucleotides outside the gene matches: 4.

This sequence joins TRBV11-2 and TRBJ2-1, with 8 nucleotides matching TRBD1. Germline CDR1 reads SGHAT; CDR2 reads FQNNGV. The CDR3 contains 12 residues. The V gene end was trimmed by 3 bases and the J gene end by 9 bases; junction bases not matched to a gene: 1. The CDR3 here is CASSLTGAEQFF. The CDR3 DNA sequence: TGTGCCAGCAGCTTGACAGGGGCTGAGCAGTTCTTC.

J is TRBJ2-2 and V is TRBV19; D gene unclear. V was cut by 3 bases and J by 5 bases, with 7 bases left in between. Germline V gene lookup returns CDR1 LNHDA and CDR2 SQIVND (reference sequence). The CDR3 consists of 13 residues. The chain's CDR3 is CASSIKTTGELFF. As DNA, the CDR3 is TGTGCCAGTAGTATTAAGACAACCGGGGAGCTGTTTTTT.

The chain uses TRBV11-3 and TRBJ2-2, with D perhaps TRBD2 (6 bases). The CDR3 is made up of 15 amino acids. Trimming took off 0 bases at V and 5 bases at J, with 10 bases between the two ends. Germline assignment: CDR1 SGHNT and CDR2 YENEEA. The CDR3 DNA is TGTGCCAGCAGCTTAGAAACTAGCCCGACCGGGGAGCTGTTTTTT. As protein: CASSLETSPTGELFF.

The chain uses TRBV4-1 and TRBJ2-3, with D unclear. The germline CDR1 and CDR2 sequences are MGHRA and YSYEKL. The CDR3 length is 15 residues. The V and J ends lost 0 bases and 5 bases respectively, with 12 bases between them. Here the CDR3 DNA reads TGCGCCAGCAGCCAAGAGTTTCGCGGCAGAGATACGCAGTATTTT. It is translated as CASSQEFRGRDTQYF.

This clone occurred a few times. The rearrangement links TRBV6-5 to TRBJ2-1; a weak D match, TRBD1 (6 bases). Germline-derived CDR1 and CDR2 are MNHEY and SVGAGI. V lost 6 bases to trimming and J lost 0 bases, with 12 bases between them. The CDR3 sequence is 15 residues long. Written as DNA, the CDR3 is TGTGCCAGCAGATACCAGGGGACCTCCTACAATGAGCAGTTCTTC. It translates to CASRYQGTSYNEQFF.

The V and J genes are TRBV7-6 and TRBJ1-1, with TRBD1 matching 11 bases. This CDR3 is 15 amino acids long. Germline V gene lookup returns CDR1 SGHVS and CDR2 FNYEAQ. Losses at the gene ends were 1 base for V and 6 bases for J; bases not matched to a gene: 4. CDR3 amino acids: CASSLELGQGAEAFF. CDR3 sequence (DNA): TGTGCCAGCAGCTTAGAGTTGGGACAGGGGGCTGAAGCTTTCTTT.

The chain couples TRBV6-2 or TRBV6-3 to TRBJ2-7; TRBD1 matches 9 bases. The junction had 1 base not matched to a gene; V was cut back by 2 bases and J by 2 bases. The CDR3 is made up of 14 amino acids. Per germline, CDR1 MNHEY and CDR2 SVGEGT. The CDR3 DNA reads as TGTGCCAGCAGTTACGGGACAGGGACCTACGAGCAGTACTTC. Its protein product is CASSYGTGTYEQYF.

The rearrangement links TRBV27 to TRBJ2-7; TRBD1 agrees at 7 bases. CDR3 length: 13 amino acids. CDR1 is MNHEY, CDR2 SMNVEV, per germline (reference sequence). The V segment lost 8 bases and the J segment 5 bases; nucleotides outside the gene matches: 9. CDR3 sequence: CASRRTGIHEQYF. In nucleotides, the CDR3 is TGTGCCAGCCGAAGGACAGGTATCCACGAGCAGTACTTC.

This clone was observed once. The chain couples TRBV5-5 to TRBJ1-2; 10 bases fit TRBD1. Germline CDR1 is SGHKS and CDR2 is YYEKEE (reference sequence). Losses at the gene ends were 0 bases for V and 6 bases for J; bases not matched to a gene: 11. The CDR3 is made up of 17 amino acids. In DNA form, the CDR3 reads TGTGCCAGCAGCTTGGGAAGTTTGGGGACAGGGGTTGATGGCTACACCTTC. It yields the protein CASSLGSLGTGVDGYTF.

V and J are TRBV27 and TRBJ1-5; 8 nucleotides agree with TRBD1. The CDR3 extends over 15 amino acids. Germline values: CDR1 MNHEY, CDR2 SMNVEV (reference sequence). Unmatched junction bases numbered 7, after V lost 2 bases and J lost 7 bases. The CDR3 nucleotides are TGTGCCAGCAGTTTAAGGCAGGGGGCAGGGCAGCCCCAGCATTTT. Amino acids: CASSLRQGAGQPQHF.